This TCR beta chain was sequenced during a study of blood T cell repertoires in COVID-19. Authors' data handling: Amplification with reference gene primers provided the estimates of nucleated cell counts. The data were produced by immunoSEQ multiplex PCR, yet TCRdb's version contains in-frame clones alone and is incomplete. Clonal size and the V and J genes are those of that table, whereas D and trimming came from the DNA. The table lists 150,000 to 200,000 clones, around 90% of them singletons. CDR3 length: 15 residues. V was clipped by 2 bases and J by 9 bases; unmatched bases: 7. CDR1 is MNHEY and CDR2 is SMNVEV in the germline V gene (reference sequence).

Sequencing was carried out using PBMCs or T cells enriched from blood (not recorded which). This receptor was taken from a woman in her twenties or thirties who had recovered from COVID-19. The chain combines TRBV27 with TRBJ1-6; 7 bases are a match to TRBD1. CDR3 sequence (DNA): TGTGCCAGCAGTTTAAGACAGGGTATAGGTTCACCCCTCCACTTT. Amino acids: CASSLRQGIGSPLHF.